These T cell receptor beta chains were read from a single sample in a study of identical twins. TCRdb called the 5' RACE reads again in MiXCR, with one record for every CDR3 protein. The sample shows 1.5 million to 2 million distinct CDR3 sequences, roughly 35% of them seen only once. The sequenced material came from cord blood. The receptors were sampled from a newborn girl in good health. Both conserved end residues are part of each CDR3. The order of the fields is J gene, D gene, V gene, clone size, CDR3 protein, CDR3 DNA. The D gene is left open where the match is weak. Clone size is stated in some rows and not others, as once, few, many or a class when expanded.

TRBJ2-7	.	TRBV4-1	few	CASSQVSGWSSYEQYF	TGCGCCAGCAGCCAAGTGAGCGGCTGGAGCTCCTACGAGCAGTACTTC
TRBJ1-2	TRBD1	TRBV27	few	CASSSIPTWNRGKGYTF	TGTGCCAGCAGTTCCATCCCTACATGGAACAGGGGGAAGGGCTACACCTTC
TRBJ2-3	.	TRBV4-2	.	CASSQGESFGGTDTQYF	TGTGCCAGCAGCCAAGGGGAATCCTTTGGGGGCACAGATACGCAGTATTTT
TRBJ1-1	TRBD1	TRBV29-1	few	CSVGTGQYTEAFF	TGCAGCGTTGGGACGGGACAGTACACTGAAGCTTTCTTT
TRBJ2-3	TRBD2	TRBV20-1	.	CIPRQGPSGGARFADTQYF	TGCATCCCAAGACAGGGTCCTAGCGGGGGGGCCAGATTCGCAGATACGCAGTATTTT
TRBJ2-7	TRBD2	TRBV27	many	CASSLTSGGTYEQYF	TGTGCCAGCAGTTTAACTAGCGGGGGGACCTACGAGCAGTACTTC
TRBJ2-1	TRBD2	TRBV20-1	once	CSARVPGLAGREQFF	TGCAGTGCTAGAGTTCCGGGACTAGCGGGGCGTGAGCAGTTCTTC
TRBJ2-1	TRBD1	TRBV4-2	few	CASSQTGGAGNEQFF	TGTGCCAGCAGCCAGACAGGGGGCGCGGGGAATGAGCAGTTCTTC
TRBJ2-5	.	TRBV29-1	.	CSVIGSLGETQYF	TGCAGCGTGATAGGGTCCCTTGGGGAGACCCAGTACTTC
TRBJ2-5	TRBD2	TRBV27	few	CASRQTSGRVQETQYF	TGTGCCAGCAGGCAGACTAGCGGACGGGTACAAGAGACCCAGTACTTC
TRBJ2-7	.	TRBV25-1	.	CASREKSEQYF	TGTGCCAGCAGGGAGAAGAGCGAGCAGTACTTC
TRBJ1-1	TRBD1	TRBV5-1	.	CASSGRDSNTEAFF	TGCGCCAGCAGCGGCCGGGACAGCAACACTGAAGCTTTCTTT
TRBJ2-7	.	TRBV5-1	.	CASSLGCHPLRGQYF	TGCGCCAGCAGCTTGGGATGCCATCCTCTACGAGGGCAGTACTTC
TRBJ2-7	.	TRBV27	.	CASKDSLLTAYEQYF	TGTGCCAGCAAAGACTCCCTTCTAACCGCCTACGAGCAGTACTTC
TRBJ2-3	.	TRBV12-3/TRBV12-4	.	CASSQNPVAELTDTQYF	TGTGCCAGCAGTCAAAACCCCGTAGCGGAACTCACAGATACGCAGTATTTT
TRBJ1-2	.	TRBV4-2	few	CASSQDFRDACGYTF	TGTGCCAGCAGCCAAGATTTTCGGGACGCCTGTGGCTACACCTTC
TRBJ1-2	TRBD1	TRBV6-5	few	CASSYSDRGGRGYTF	TGTGCCAGCAGTTACTCCGACAGGGGAGGGCGGGGCTACACCTTC
TRBJ1-1	TRBD1	TRBV6-6	few	CASSYLGQGEAFF	TGTGCCAGCAGTTATCTTGGACAGGGTGAAGCTTTCTTT